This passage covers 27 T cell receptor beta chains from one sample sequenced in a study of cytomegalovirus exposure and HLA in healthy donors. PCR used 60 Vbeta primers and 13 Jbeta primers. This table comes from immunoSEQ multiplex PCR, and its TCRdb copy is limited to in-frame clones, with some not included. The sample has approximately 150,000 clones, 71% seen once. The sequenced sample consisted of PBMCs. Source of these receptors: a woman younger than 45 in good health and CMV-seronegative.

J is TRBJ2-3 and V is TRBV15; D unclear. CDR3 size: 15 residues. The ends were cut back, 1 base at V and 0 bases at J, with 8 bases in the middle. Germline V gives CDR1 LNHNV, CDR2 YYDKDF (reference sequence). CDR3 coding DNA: TGTGCCACCAGCAGAGCCGGTAGCAGCACAGATACGCAGTATTTT. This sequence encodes CATSRAGSSTDTQYF.

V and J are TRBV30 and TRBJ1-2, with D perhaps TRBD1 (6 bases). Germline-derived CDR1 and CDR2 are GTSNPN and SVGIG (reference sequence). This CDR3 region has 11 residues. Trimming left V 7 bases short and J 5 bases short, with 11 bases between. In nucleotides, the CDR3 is TGTGCCTTACAGGGATTATATGGCTACACCTTC. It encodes CALQGLYGYTF.

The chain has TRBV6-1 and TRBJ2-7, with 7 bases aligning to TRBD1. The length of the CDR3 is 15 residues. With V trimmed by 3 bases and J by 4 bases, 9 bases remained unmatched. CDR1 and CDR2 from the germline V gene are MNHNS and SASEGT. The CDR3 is CASSDSGTAVYEQYF. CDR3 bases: TGTGCCAGCAGTGATTCCGGGACAGCTGTGTACGAGCAGTACTTC.

The CDR3 here is CASSIAGDYGLFF. The CDR3 DNA is TGTGCCAGTAGTATAGCGGGGGACTACGGTCTTTTCTTT. The chain has TRBV19 and TRBJ1-1, with D perhaps matching TRBD1 (5 bases). Germline values: CDR1 LNHDA, CDR2 SQIVND (reference sequence). The CDR3 extends over 13 amino acids. V was clipped by 1 base and J by 13 bases, with 16 bases between them.

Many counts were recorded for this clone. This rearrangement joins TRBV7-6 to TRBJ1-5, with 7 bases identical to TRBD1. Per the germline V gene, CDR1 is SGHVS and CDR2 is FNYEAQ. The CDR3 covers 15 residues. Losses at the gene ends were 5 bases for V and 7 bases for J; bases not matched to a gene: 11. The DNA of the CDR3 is TGTGCCAGCAGCCCGGGACAAAGGGGGCGGCAGCCCCAGCATTTT. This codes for CASSPGQRGRQPQHF.

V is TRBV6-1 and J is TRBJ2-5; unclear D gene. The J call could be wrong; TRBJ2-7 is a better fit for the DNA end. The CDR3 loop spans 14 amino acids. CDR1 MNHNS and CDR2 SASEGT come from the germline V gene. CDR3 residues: CASSAGLTTYEQYF. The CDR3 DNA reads TGTGCCAGCAGTGCCGGCCTGACAACCTACGAGCAGTACTTC.

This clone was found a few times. The CDR3 loop reads CACGITKSTDTQYF. CDR3 coding DNA: TGTGCCTGCGGGATAACCAAGAGCACAGATACGCAGTATTTT. The V call is TRBV30, the J call TRBJ2-3; possibly TRBD2 for D (5 bases). Trimming stripped 6 bases from V and 0 bases from J, with 13 bases between. This CDR3 is 14 amino acids long. Germline loops: CDR1 GTSNPN, CDR2 SVGIG (reference sequence).

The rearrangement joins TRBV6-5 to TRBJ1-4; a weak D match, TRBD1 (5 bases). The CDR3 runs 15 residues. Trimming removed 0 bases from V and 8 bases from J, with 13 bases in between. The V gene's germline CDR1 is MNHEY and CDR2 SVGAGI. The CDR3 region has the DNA TGTGCCAGCAGTTACTCCAGCGGGGACCGCGAAAAACTGTTTTTT. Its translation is CASSYSSGDREKLFF.

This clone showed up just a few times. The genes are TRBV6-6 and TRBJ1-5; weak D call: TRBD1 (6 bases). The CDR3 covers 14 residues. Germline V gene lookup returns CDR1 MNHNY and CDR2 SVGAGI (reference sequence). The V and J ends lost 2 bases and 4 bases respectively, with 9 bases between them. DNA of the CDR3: TGTGCCAGCAGTTACAGGGGGTTTAATCAGCCCCAGCATTTT. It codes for CASSYRGFNQPQHF.

CDR3 region: CASRRVANTEAFF. The CDR3 region has the DNA TGTGCCAGCAGGAGGGTGGCGAACACTGAAGCTTTCTTT. The rearrangement joins TRBV27 to TRBJ1-1; unclear D gene. The germline V gene encodes CDR1 MNHEY and CDR2 SMNVEV (reference sequence). The CDR3 contains 13 residues. V shed 6 bases and J shed 1 base, with 9 bases lying between them.

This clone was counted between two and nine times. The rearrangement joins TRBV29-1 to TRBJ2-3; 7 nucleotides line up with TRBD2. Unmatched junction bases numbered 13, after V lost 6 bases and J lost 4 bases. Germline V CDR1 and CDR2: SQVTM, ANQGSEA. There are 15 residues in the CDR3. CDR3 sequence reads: CSVSGRAGVPDTQYF. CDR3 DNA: TGCAGCGTGTCGGGGAGGGCGGGAGTCCCAGATACGCAGTATTTT.

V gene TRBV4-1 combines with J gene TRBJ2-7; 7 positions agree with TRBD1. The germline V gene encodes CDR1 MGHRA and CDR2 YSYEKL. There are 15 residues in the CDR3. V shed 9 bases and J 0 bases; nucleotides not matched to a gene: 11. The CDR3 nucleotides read TGCGCCAGTTCTACCCTCCCAGGGGGCTCCTACGAGCAGTACTTC. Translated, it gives CASSTLPGGSYEQYF.

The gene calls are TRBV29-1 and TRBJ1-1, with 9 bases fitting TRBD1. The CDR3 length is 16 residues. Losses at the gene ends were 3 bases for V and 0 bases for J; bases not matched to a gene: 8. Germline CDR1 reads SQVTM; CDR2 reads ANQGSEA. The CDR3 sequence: CSVDRQGEPMNTEAFF. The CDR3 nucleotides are TGCAGCGTTGACAGACAGGGGGAACCGATGAACACTGAAGCTTTCTTT.

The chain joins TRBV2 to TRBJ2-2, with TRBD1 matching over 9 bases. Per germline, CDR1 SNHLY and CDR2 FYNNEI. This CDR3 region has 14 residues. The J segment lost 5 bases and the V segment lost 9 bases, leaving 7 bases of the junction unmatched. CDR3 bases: TGTGCCAGAGCAGACAGGGGGAGTACCGGGGAGCTGTTTTTT. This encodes CARADRGSTGELFF.

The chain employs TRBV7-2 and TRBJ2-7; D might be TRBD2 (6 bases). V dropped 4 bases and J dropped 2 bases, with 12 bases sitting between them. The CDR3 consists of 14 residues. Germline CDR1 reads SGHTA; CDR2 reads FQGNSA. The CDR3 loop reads CASSSPGSTYEQYF. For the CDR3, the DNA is TGTGCCAGCAGCTCGCCCGGGAGCACCTACGAGCAGTACTTC.

The CDR3: CASSHQGQGVEGYTF. The CDR3 nucleotides are TGTGCCAGCAGTCACCAGGGACAGGGAGTGGAAGGCTACACCTTC. The chain uses TRBV6-5 and TRBJ1-2; 9 bases match TRBD1. Germline loops: CDR1 MNHEY, CDR2 SVGAGI. The V segment lost 5 bases and the J segment 8 bases; nucleotides outside the gene matches: 12. The CDR3 covers 15 residues.

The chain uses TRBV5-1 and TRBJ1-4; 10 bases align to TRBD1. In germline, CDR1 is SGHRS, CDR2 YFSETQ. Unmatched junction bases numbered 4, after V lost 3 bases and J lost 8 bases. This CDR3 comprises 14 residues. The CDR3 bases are TGCGCCAGCAGCTATGGACAGGGGGAAGAAAAACTGTTTTTT. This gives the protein CASSYGQGEEKLFF.

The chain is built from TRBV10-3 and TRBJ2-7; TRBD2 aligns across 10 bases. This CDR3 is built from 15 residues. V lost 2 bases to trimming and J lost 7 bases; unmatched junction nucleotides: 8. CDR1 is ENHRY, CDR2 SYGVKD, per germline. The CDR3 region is CAISEGLAGAREQYF. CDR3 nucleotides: TGTGCCATCAGTGAGGGGCTAGCGGGGGCCAGGGAGCAGTACTTC.

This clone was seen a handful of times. This chain's CDR3 is CATSPPGLETQYF. CDR3 coding DNA: TGTGCCACCAGCCCCCCAGGATTGGAGACCCAGTACTTC. The J gene is TRBJ2-5, the V gene TRBV15; D gene unclear. The germline gives CDR1 LNHNV, CDR2 YYDKDF (reference sequence). The CDR3 has 13 residues. V lost 5 bases to trimming and J lost 5 bases, with 12 bases between them.

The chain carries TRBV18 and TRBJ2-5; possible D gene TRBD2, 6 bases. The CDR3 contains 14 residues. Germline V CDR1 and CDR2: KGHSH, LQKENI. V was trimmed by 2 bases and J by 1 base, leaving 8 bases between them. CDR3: CASSPRDFQETQYF. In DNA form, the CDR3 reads TGTGCCAGCTCACCAAGGGACTTCCAAGAGACCCAGTACTTC.

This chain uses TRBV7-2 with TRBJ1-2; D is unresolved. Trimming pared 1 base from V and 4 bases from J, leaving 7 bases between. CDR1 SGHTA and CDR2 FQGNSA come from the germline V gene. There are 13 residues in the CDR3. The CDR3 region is CASSLGVVYGYTF. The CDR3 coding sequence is TGTGCCAGCAGCTTAGGAGTTGTCTATGGCTACACCTTC. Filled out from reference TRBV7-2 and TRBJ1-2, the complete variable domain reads GAGVSQSPSNKVTEKGKDVELRCDPISGHTALYWYRQSLGQGLEFLIYFQGNSAPDKSGLPSDRFSAERTGGSVSTLTIQRTQQEDSAVYLCASSLGVVYGYTFGSGTRLTVV.

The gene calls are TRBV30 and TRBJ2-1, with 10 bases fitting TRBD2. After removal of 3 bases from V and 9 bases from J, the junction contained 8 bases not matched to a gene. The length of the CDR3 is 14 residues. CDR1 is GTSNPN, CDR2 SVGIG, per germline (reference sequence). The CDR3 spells CAWRGSGRALEQFF. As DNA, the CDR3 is TGTGCCTGGAGGGGGAGCGGGAGGGCCCTTGAGCAGTTCTTC. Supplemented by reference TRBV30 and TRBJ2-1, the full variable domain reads SQTIHQWPATLVQPVGSPLSLECTVEGTSNPNLYWYRQAAGRGLQLLFYSVGIGQISSEVPQNLSASRPQDRQFILSSKKLLLSDSGFYLCAWRGSGRALEQFFGPGTRLTVL.

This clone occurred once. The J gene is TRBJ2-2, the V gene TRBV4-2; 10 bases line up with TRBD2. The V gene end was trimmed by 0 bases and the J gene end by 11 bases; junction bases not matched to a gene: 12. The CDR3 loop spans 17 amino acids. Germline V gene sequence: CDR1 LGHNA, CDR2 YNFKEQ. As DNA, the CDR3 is TGTGCCAGCAGCCAAGATGGAGCGGGGGGGCTCACTGTTGAGCTGTTTTTT. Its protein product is CASSQDGAGGLTVELFF.

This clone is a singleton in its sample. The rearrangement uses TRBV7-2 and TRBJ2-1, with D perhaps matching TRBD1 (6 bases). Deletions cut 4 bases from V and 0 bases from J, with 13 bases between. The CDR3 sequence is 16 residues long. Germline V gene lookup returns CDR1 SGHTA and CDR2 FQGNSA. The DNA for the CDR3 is TGTGCCAGCAGCTCTTCCGGGACACCCTCCTACAATGAGCAGTTCTTC. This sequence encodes CASSSSGTPSYNEQFF.

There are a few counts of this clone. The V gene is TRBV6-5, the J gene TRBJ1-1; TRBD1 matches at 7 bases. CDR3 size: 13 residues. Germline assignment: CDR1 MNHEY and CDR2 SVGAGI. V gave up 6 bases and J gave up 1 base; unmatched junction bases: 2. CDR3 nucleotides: TGTGCCAGCAGAGGGGGCAGGAACACTGAAGCTTTCTTT. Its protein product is CASRGGRNTEAFF.

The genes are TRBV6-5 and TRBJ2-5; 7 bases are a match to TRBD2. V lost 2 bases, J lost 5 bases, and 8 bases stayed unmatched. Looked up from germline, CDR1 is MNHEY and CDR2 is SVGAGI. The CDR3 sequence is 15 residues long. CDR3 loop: CASSYVGGPRETQYF. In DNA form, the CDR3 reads TGTGCCAGCAGTTACGTGGGAGGGCCCAGGGAGACCCAGTACTTC.

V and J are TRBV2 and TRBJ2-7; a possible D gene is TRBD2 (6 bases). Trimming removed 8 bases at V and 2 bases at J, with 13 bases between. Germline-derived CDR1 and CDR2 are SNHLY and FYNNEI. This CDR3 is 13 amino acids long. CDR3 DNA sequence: TGTGCCAGCCGCGGGGCGGATACCTACGAGCAGTACTTC. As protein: CASRGADTYEQYF.